Given below is one T cell receptor beta chain in context. Its cognate antigen is unknown. Primers included in the PCR were 60 Vbeta and 13 Jbeta primers. Using immunoSEQ multiplex PCR, the repertoire was profiled, and TCRdb retains in-frame clones only, with some absent. The repertoire holds about 160,000 clones, with around 88% as singletons. The source of the sample is a study of cytomegalovirus exposure and HLA in healthy donors. Study-wide points: In a later analysis, an Asian-associated ancestry cluster reportedly showed fewer N-insertions than the approximately 660-donor mean. The sole available immune exposure information was CMV serostatus.

The CDR3 totals 15 residues. V dropped 4 bases and J dropped 4; count of bases not matched to a gene: 5. From germline, CDR1 is MNHNS and CDR2 SASEGT. This chain connects TRBV6-1 to TRBJ1-3; 9 bases fit TRBD1. Sequenced input: PBMCs. This TCR was recovered from a woman aged 25 to 45 in good health and CMV-seronegative. The CDR3 coding sequence is TGTGCCAGCAGTGTTAGGACAGGGGAAGGAAACACCATATATTTT. Amino acids: CASSVRTGEGNTIYF.